The clone carrying this T cell receptor beta chain was seen a few times. What it binds is unknown. Germline V lookup: CDR1 LNHDA, CDR2 SQIVND (reference sequence). This CDR3 has 15 residues. V was trimmed by 7 bases and J by 3 bases, leaving 19 bases between them. The data were produced by immunoSEQ multiplex PCR, yet TCRdb's version contains in-frame clones alone and is incomplete. The table has fewer than 200,000 clones, roughly nine tenths seen once. The data were obtained in a study of T cell responses to AZD1222 COVID-19 vaccine. Study results and caveats: At baseline, seropositivity was found in only five or six AZD1222 recipients.

V usage is TRBV19 and J usage is TRBJ2-7; a weak D match, TRBD2 (6 bases). The receptor was derived from an adult in good health. Sequenced here: peripheral blood, sampled on day 0 of AZD1222 vaccination. The CDR3: CASTRSGLLSYEQYF. For the CDR3, the DNA is TGTGCCAGTACTCGTAGCGGTCTATTAAGCTACGAGCAGTACTTC.